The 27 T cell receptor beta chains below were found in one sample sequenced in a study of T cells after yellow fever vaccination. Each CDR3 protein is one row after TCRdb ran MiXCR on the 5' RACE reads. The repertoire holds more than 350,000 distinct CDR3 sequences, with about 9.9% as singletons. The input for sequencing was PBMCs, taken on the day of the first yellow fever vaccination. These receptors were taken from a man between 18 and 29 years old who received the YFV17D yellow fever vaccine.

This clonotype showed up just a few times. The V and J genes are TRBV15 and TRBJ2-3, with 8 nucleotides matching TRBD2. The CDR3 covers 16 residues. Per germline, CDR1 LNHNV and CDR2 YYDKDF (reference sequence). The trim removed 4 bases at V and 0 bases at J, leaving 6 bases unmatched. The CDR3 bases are TGTGCCACCAGCAACTTCGGGGGGGAAAGCACAGATACGCAGTATTTT. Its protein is CATSNFGGESTDTQYF.

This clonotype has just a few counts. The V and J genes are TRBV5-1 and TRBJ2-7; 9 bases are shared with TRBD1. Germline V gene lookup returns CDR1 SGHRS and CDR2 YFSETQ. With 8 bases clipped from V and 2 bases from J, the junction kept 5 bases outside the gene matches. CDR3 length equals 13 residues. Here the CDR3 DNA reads TGCGCCAGTTCCGGGACAGGGACCTACGAGCAGTACTTC. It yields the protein CASSGTGTYEQYF.

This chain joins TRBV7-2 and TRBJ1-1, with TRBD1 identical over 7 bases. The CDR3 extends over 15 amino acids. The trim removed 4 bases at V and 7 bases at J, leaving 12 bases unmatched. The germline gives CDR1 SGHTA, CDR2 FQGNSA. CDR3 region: CASSSRQGGWGEAFF. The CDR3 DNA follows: TGTGCCAGCAGCTCGAGACAGGGAGGGTGGGGTGAAGCTTTCTTT.

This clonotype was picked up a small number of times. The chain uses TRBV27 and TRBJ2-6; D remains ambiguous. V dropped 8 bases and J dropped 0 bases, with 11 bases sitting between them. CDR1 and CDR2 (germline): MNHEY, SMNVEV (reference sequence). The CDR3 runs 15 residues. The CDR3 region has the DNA TGTGCCAGCGCCCAGGTTGGCTCTGGGGCCAACGTCCTGACTTTC. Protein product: CASAQVGSGANVLTF.

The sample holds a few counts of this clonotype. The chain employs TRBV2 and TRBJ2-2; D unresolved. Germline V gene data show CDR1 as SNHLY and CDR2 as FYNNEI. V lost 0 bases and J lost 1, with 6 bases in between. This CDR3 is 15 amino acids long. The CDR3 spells CASSEAPMNTGELFF. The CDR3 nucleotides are TGTGCCAGCAGTGAAGCCCCAATGAACACCGGGGAGCTGTTTTTT.

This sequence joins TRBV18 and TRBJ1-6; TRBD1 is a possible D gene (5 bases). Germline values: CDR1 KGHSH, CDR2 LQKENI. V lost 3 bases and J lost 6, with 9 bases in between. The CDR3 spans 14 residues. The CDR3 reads CASSPRDGNSPLHF. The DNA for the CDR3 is TGTGCCAGCTCACCGAGGGACGGTAATTCACCCCTCCACTTT.

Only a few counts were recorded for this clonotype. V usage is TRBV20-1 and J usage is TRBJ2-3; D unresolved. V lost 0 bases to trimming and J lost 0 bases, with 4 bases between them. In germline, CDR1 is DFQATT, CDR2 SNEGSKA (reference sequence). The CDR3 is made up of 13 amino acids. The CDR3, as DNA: TGCAGTGCTAGAGACCTTAGCACAGATACGCAGTATTTT. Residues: CSARDLSTDTQYF.

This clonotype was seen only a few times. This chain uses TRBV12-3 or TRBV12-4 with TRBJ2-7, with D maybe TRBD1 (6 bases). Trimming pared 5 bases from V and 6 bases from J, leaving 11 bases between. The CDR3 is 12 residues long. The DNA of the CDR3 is TGTGCCAGCAGTAGGACAGCCTCCGAGCAGTACTTC. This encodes CASSRTASEQYF.

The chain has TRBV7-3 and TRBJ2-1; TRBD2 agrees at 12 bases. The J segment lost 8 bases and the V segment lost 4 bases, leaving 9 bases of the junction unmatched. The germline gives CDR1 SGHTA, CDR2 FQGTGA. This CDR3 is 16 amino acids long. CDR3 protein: CASSSPASGGDHEQFF. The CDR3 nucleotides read TGTGCCAGCAGCTCGCCTGCTAGCGGGGGGGATCATGAGCAGTTCTTC. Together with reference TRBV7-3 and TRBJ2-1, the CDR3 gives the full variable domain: GAGVSQTPSNKVTEKGKYVELRCDPISGHTALYWYRQSLGQGPEFLIYFQGTGAADDSGLPNDRFFAVRPEGSVSTLKIQRTERGDSAVYLCASSSPASGGDHEQFFGPGTRLTVL.

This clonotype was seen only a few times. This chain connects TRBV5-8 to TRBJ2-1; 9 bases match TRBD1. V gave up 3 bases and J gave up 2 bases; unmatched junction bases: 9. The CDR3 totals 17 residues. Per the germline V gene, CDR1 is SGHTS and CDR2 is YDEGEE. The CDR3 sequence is CASSSGTGIRTYNEQFF. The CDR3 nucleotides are TGTGCCAGCAGCTCCGGGACAGGGATAAGGACCTACAATGAGCAGTTCTTC.

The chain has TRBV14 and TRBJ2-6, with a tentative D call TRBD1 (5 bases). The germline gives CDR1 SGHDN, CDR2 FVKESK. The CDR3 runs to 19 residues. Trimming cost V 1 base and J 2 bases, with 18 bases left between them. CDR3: CASSQGYFRAATGANVLTF. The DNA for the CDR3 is TGTGCCAGCAGCCAAGGCTATTTCAGGGCTGCAACTGGGGCCAACGTCCTGACTTTC.

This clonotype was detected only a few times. This chain's CDR3 is CASSLLVGGHVKETQYF. In DNA form, the CDR3 reads TGTGCCAGCAGCCTTCTGGTCGGAGGACATGTCAAAGAGACCCAGTACTTC. This chain joins TRBV7-2 and TRBJ2-5; perhaps D is TRBD1 or TRBD2 (5 bases each). V lost 5 bases and J 3 bases, leaving 22 bases between the germline ends. The V gene's germline CDR1 is SGHTA and CDR2 FQGNSA. The CDR3 is 17 residues long. The whole variable domain, remainder taken from reference TRBV7-2 and TRBJ2-5, is GAGVSQSPSNKVTEKGKDVELRCDPISGHTALYWYRQSLGQGLEFLIYFQGNSAPDKSGLPSDRFSAERTGGSVSTLTIQRTQQEDSAVYLCASSLLVGGHVKETQYFGPGTRLLVL.

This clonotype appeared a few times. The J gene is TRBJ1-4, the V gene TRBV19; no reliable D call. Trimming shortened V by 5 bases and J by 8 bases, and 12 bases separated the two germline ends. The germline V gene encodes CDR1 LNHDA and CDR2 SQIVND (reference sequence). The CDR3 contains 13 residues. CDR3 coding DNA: TGTGCCAGTAGTTCGGACCGGTCCGAAAAACTGTTTTTT. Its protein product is CASSSDRSEKLFF.

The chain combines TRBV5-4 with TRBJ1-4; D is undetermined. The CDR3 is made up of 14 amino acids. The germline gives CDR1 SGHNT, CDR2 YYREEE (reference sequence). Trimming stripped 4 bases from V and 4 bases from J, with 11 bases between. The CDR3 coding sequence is TGTGCCAGCAGCCCGGGCAGCCTTAATGAAAAACTGTTTTTT. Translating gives CASSPGSLNEKLFF.

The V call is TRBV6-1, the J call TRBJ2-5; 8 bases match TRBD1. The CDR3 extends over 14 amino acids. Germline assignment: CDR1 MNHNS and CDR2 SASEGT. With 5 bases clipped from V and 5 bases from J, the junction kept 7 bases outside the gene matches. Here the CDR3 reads CASSPVTGVETQYF. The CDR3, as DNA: TGTGCCAGCAGTCCTGTGACAGGGGTCGAGACCCAGTACTTC.

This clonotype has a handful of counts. CDR3 sequence reads: CAISRDRGYEQYF. Written as DNA, the CDR3 is TGTGCCATCAGCCGGGACAGGGGCTACGAGCAGTACTTC. This chain connects TRBV10-3 to TRBJ2-7, with 10 bases lining up with TRBD1. This CDR3 has 13 amino acids. The V segment lost 6 bases and the J segment 3 bases; nucleotides outside the gene matches: 2. From germline, CDR1 is ENHRY and CDR2 SYGVKD.

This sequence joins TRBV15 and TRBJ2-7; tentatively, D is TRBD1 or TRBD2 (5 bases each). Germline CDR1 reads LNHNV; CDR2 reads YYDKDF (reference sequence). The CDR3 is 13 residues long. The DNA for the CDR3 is TGTGCCACCAGCAGAGATGAGGGGTCCCCTACCCTAGTC. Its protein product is CATSRDEGSPTLV.

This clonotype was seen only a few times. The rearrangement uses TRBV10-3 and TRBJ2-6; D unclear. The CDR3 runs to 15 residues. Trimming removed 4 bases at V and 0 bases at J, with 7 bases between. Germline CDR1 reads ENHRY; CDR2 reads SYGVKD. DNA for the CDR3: TGTGCCATCAGTGCAGATCCCTCTGGGGCCAACGTCCTGACTTTC. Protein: CAISADPSGANVLTF.

CDR3 sequence: CASSTGHTMNTEAFF. The DNA of the CDR3 is TGTGCCAGTAGTACGGGACACACTATGAACACTGAAGCTTTCTTT. The V call is TRBV19, the J call TRBJ1-1, with a possible D match to TRBD1 (6 bases). Germline lookup yields CDR1 LNHDA and CDR2 SQIVND (reference sequence). The CDR3 runs 15 residues. V gave up 4 bases and J gave up 0 bases, with 12 bases separating them.

DNA of the CDR3: TGTGCCAGCAAAAGGGACAGAAGCTCCACTAACTATGGCTACACCTTC. This translates into CASKRDRSSTNYGYTF. J is TRBJ1-2 and V is TRBV2, with 7 positions matching TRBD1. J lost 0 bases, V lost 7 bases, and 11 bases had no gene match. The CDR3 contains 16 residues. In germline, CDR1 is SNHLY, CDR2 FYNNEI.

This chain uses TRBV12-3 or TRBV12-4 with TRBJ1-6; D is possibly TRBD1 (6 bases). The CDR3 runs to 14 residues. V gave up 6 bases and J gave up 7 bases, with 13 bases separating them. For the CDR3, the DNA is TGTGCCAGCAGCCAGGACAGTTCCAATTCACCCCTCCACTTT. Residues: CASSQDSSNSPLHF.

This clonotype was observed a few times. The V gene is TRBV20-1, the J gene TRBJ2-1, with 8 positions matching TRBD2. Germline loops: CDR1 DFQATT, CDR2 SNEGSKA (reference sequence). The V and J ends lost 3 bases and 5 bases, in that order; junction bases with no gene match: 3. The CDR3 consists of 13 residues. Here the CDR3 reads CSASGGANNEQFF. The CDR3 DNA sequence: TGCAGTGCTAGCGGGGGGGCTAACAATGAGCAGTTCTTC.

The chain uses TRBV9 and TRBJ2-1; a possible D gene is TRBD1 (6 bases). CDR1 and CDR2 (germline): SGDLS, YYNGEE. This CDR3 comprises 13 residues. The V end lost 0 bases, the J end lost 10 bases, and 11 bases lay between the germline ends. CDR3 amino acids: CASSVGSRGEQFF. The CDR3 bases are TGTGCCAGCAGCGTAGGGAGCAGGGGAGAGCAGTTCTTC.

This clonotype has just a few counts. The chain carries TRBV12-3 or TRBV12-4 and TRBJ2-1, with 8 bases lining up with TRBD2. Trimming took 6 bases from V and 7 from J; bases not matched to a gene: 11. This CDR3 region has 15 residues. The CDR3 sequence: CASSIAGTYGNEQFF. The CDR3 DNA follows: TGTGCCAGCAGCATAGCGGGGACATATGGGAATGAGCAGTTCTTC.

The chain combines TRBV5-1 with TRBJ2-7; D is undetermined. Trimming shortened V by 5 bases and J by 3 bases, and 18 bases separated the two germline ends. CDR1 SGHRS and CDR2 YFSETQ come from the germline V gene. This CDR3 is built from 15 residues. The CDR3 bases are TGCGCCAGCAGGGAGACCTTGGGATACGTCTACGAGCAGTACTTC. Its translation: CASRETLGYVYEQYF.

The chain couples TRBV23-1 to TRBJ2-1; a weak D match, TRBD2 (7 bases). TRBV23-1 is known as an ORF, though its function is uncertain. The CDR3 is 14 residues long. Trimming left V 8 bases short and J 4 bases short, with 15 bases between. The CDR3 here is CASVERGGYNEQFF. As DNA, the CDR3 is TGCGCCAGCGTGGAGAGGGGGGGTTACAATGAGCAGTTCTTC.

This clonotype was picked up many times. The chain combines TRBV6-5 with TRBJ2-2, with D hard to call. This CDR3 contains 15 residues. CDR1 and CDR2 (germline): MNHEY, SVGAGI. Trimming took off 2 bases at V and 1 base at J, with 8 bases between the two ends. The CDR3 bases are TGTGCCAGCAGTTACAGACGGCGGAACACCGGGGAGCTGTTTTTT. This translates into CASSYRRRNTGELFF.